This T cell receptor (beta chain) was obtained from a study of blood T cell repertoires in COVID-19. Study background: COVID-19 samples, acute and convalescent, were from the United States, Italy and Spain.

As originally analysed: How many nucleated cells were present was estimated from reference gene primer amplification. Profiled with immunoSEQ multiplex PCR; TCRdb holds only in-frame clones, not every one. V, J and clone size are taken as reported in that table, and D and trimming were inferred from the DNA itself. The sample includes 75,000 to 80,000 clones, roughly 81% of them seen just once. V lost 4 bases, J lost 6 bases, and 5 bases stayed unmatched. The CDR3 totals 14 residues. Germline CDR1 reads SGHRS; CDR2 reads YFSETQ. The specimen sequenced was peripheral blood. The V call is TRBV5-1, the J call TRBJ1-4, with TRBD1 matching 8 bases. This receptor was identified in a man between 60 and 75 years old with COVID-19, enrolled during active disease. CDR3: CASSPRGRDEKLFF. The CDR3 DNA sequence: TGCGCCAGCAGCCCCAGGGGGCGCGATGAAAAACTGTTTTTT. Complete variable domain (other parts from reference TRBV5-1 and TRBJ1-4): KAGVTQTPRYLIKTRGQQVTLSCSPISGHRSVSWYQQTPGQGLQFLFEYFSETQRNKGNFPGRFSGRQFSNSRSEMNVSTLELGDSALYLCASSPRGRDEKLFFGSGTQLSVL.